This TCR beta chain was captured in a study of blood T cell repertoires in COVID-19. Study-level information: COVID-19 samples, acute and convalescent, were from the United States, Italy and Spain. T cells, B-cell-depleted T cells, or PBMCs provided the cDNA or gDNA that served as material.

V trimming: 2 bases; J trimming: 5 bases; junction bases outside the gene matches: 5. This CDR3 contains 15 residues. The germline V gene encodes CDR1 MNHEY and CDR2 SVGAGI. In the source study's methods: It was from reference gene primer amplification that nucleated cell counts were estimated. Generated by immunoSEQ multiplex PCR, the TCRdb table keeps only in-frame clones and is missing some. V and J calls and clone size follow that table, whereas D and trimming were derived from the DNA. The sample holds approximately 280,000 clones, roughly 88% seen once. The chain couples TRBV6-5 to TRBJ2-2; 7 bases align to TRBD1. The sample consisted of peripheral blood. This TCR came from a woman aged 65 to 85 with acute or convalescent COVID-19. The CDR3 bases are TGTGCCAGCAGTTACCAGGGGGTAGGGACCGGGGAGCTGTTTTTT. Translating it yields CASSYQGVGTGELFF.